This TCR beta chain was recorded in a study of cytomegalovirus exposure and HLA in healthy donors. Whole-study results and caveats: Cytomegalovirus-associated TCR beta chains were listed, numbering 150 to 200. Common viral pathogens seemed, in a later analysis, to connect with several of the most significant clusters. The Asian-associated ancestry cluster reportedly had fewer N-insertions than the roughly 670-donor mean in a later analysis. Earlier results showed most TCR beta V segments being productive about 90% or about 30% of the time.

V was clipped by 6 bases and J by 1 base, with 9 bases between them. CDR3 size: 13 residues. Germline loops: CDR1 MDHEN, CDR2 SYDVKM. This clone was observed a handful of times. The antigen is not known. The primer mix had 60 Vbeta and 13 Jbeta primers. The protocol was immunoSEQ multiplex PCR, while the TCRdb copy is restricted to in-frame clones and leaves out a portion. The top ten clones hold 3.7% of a sample with over 150,000 clones, approximately 80% of them seen once. Source material: PBMCs. This clonotype originated in a man aged 25-45 years in good health and CMV-seropositive. V gene TRBV28 combines with J gene TRBJ1-1; D call uncertain. The CDR3 nucleotides read TGTGCCAGCAGCAATCCTAGGAACACTGAAGCTTTCTTT. It encodes CASSNPRNTEAFF.